This entry describes one T cell receptor (beta chain). The data were obtained in a study of T cell responses to AZD1222 COVID-19 vaccine. Some clones are missing from TCRdb's copy, which holds only in-frame ones; the method was immunoSEQ multiplex PCR. The sample yields fewer than 95,000 clones, 80% to 95% seen once. Germline values: CDR1 MNHEY, CDR2 SMNVEV (reference sequence). With 5 bases clipped from V and 9 bases from J, the junction kept 1 base outside the gene matches. The CDR3 is 11 residues long. Sequenced here: peripheral blood, sampled 28 days after the second AZD1222 dose. The rearrangement joins TRBV27 to TRBJ1-2, with 9 bases that match TRBD1. The origin of this receptor is an adult who received the AZD1222 COVID-19 vaccine. The CDR3: CASSGQGRYTF. The CDR3, as DNA: TGTGCCAGCAGTGGACAGGGGCGCTACACCTTC.